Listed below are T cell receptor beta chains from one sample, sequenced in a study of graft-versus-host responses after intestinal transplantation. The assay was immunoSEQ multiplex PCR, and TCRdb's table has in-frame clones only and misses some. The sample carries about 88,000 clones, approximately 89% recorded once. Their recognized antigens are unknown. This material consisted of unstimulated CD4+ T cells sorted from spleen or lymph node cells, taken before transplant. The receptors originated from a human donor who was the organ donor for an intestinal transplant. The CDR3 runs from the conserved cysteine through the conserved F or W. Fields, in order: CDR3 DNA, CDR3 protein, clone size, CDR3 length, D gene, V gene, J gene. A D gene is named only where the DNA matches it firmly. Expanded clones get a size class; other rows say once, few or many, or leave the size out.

CDR3 DNA: TGTGCCAGCAGTTTCAACAGGGAGCAGTTCTTC
CDR3 protein: CASSFNREQFF
clone size: NA
CDR3 length: 11
D gene: NA
V gene: TRBV28
J gene: TRBJ2-1

CDR3 DNA: TGCGCCAGCAGTCTAGCGGGAGATGACACCGGGGAGCTGTTTTTT
CDR3 protein: CASSLAGDDTGELFF
clone size: NA
CDR3 length: 15
D gene: TRBD2
V gene: TRBV5-1
J gene: TRBJ2-2

CDR3 DNA: TGTGCCAGCAGCTTAGTCCCGGTGGAGGATACGCAGTATTTT
CDR3 protein: CASSLVPVEDTQYF
clone size: NA
CDR3 length: 14
D gene: NA
V gene: TRBV7-9
J gene: TRBJ2-3

CDR3 DNA: TGTGCCAGCGGGGGGGGGTCCGGGGAGCTGTTTTTT
CDR3 protein: CASGGGSGELFF
clone size: NA
CDR3 length: 12
D gene: TRBD2
V gene: TRBV2
J gene: TRBJ2-2

CDR3 DNA: TGTGCCAGCTCACCTCGACTAGCGCACCAAGAGACCCAGTACTTC
CDR3 protein: CASSPRLAHQETQYF
clone size: NA
CDR3 length: 15
D gene: TRBD2
V gene: TRBV18
J gene: TRBJ2-5

CDR3 DNA: TGTGCTAGCGGACTAGCGGGAGTGGTTAGCACAGATACGCAGTATTTT
CDR3 protein: CASGLAGVVSTDTQYF
clone size: NA
CDR3 length: 16
D gene: TRBD2
V gene: TRBV7-7
J gene: TRBJ2-3

CDR3 DNA: TGTGCCAGCAGTGATGTCAGGCGCTATGGCTACACCTTC
CDR3 protein: CASSDVRRYGYTF
clone size: few
CDR3 length: 13
D gene: NA
V gene: TRBV25-1
J gene: TRBJ1-2

CDR3 DNA: TGTGCCAGCAGTTACCAACTGGGGGGCACTGAAGCTTTCTTT
CDR3 protein: CASSYQLGGTEAFF
clone size: NA
CDR3 length: 14
D gene: NA
V gene: TRBV6-6
J gene: TRBJ1-1

CDR3 DNA: TGTGCCAGCAGCCGAACCGGGACAGGGGTTAGTTGGTACGAGCAGTACTTC
CDR3 protein: CASSRTGTGVSWYEQYF
clone size: once
CDR3 length: 17
D gene: TRBD1
V gene: TRBV11-3
J gene: TRBJ2-7

CDR3 DNA: TGTGCCAGCAGCGATGGGACAGTAATTAACTATGGCTACACCTTC
CDR3 protein: CASSDGTVINYGYTF
clone size: NA
CDR3 length: 15
D gene: TRBD1
V gene: TRBV28
J gene: TRBJ1-2

CDR3 DNA: TGTGCCTGGAGTGTCAGACAGGGGGGAGGTGAAGCTTTCTTT
CDR3 protein: CAWSVRQGGGEAFF
clone size: few
CDR3 length: 14
D gene: TRBD1
V gene: TRBV30
J gene: TRBJ1-1

CDR3 DNA: TGCGCCAGCAGGGGGGGGTTGAACACCGGGGAGCTGTTTTTT
CDR3 protein: CASRGGLNTGELFF
clone size: NA
CDR3 length: 14
D gene: TRBD2
V gene: TRBV10-2
J gene: TRBJ2-2

CDR3 DNA: TGTGCCAGCAGTGACTCCGGCAGGGGGAAAGATACGCAGTATTTT
CDR3 protein: CASSDSGRGKDTQYF
clone size: NA
CDR3 length: 15
D gene: TRBD1
V gene: TRBV6-4
J gene: TRBJ2-3

CDR3 DNA: TGTGCCAGCAGCTTAATGAGCTTACTATCCTACAATGAGCAGTTCTTC
CDR3 protein: CASSLMSLLSYNEQFF
clone size: NA
CDR3 length: 16
D gene: NA
V gene: TRBV7-3
J gene: TRBJ2-1

CDR3 DNA: TGTGCCAGCAGTGAACAGGGACAAAGCAATCAGCCCCAGCATTTT
CDR3 protein: CASSEQGQSNQPQHF
clone size: NA
CDR3 length: 15
D gene: NA
V gene: TRBV6-1
J gene: TRBJ1-5

CDR3 DNA: TGTGCCAGCTCACTAACATCCTACGAGCAGTACTTC
CDR3 protein: CASSLTSYEQYF
clone size: NA
CDR3 length: 12
D gene: NA
V gene: TRBV18
J gene: TRBJ2-7

CDR3 DNA: TGTGCCAGTAACCTCGACAGGGTGAACGGTGAGCAGTTCTTC
CDR3 protein: CASNLDRVNGEQFF
clone size: NA
CDR3 length: 14
D gene: TRBD1
V gene: TRBV19
J gene: TRBJ2-1

CDR3 DNA: TGTGCCAGCAGCTTAGGATTTGGGCAGGGGGACACCGGGGAGCTGTTTTTT
CDR3 protein: CASSLGFGQGDTGELFF
clone size: NA
CDR3 length: 17
D gene: TRBD1
V gene: TRBV7-8
J gene: TRBJ2-2

CDR3 DNA: TGTGCCAGCACCTCCCTGGGGCGGGAGACCCAGTACTTC
CDR3 protein: CASTSLGRETQYF
clone size: NA
CDR3 length: 13
D gene: NA
V gene: TRBV11-2
J gene: TRBJ2-5

CDR3 DNA: TGTGCCAGTAGCCGGCTAGGTTTTTACGAGCAGTACTTC
CDR3 protein: CASSRLGFYEQYF
clone size: NA
CDR3 length: 13
D gene: NA
V gene: TRBV19
J gene: TRBJ2-7

CDR3 DNA: TGTGCCAGCAGTTTCGTGGGACAGGGACGCAATCAGCCCCAGCATTTT
CDR3 protein: CASSFVGQGRNQPQHF
clone size: NA
CDR3 length: 16
D gene: TRBD1
V gene: TRBV27
J gene: TRBJ1-5

CDR3 DNA: TGCGCCAGCAGCGCCGGGACAGGGTCGACCTACGAGCAGTACTTC
CDR3 protein: CASSAGTGSTYEQYF
clone size: few
CDR3 length: 15
D gene: TRBD1
V gene: TRBV5-1
J gene: TRBJ2-7

CDR3 DNA: TGTGCCAGCTCACTAACCGGGACAGGGAACGAGCAGTACTTC
CDR3 protein: CASSLTGTGNEQYF
clone size: NA
CDR3 length: 14
D gene: TRBD1
V gene: TRBV18
J gene: TRBJ2-7

CDR3 DNA: TGTGCCAGTAGTATGGGGGTCAGGGGCCTCAATCAGCCCCAGCATTTT
CDR3 protein: CASSMGVRGLNQPQHF
clone size: once
CDR3 length: 16
D gene: NA
V gene: TRBV19
J gene: TRBJ1-5

CDR3 DNA: TGTGCCTGGAGCCCGGGACAGCGCCATCAGCCCCAGCATTTT
CDR3 protein: CAWSPGQRHQPQHF
clone size: once
CDR3 length: 14
D gene: TRBD1
V gene: TRBV30
J gene: TRBJ1-5

CDR3 DNA: TGTGCCAGTCATGACAGCCCTAACTATGGCTACACCTTC
CDR3 protein: CASHDSPNYGYTF
clone size: NA
CDR3 length: 13
D gene: NA
V gene: TRBV19
J gene: TRBJ1-2

CDR3 DNA: TGTGCCAGTAGTATCTATAGCGGGAGGTTCGACAATGAGCAGTTCTTC
CDR3 protein: CASSIYSGRFDNEQFF
clone size: NA
CDR3 length: 16
D gene: TRBD2
V gene: TRBV19
J gene: TRBJ2-1

CDR3 DNA: TGTGCCAGCAGTCTAACAGGGACCTACGAGCAGTACTTC
CDR3 protein: CASSLTGTYEQYF
clone size: NA
CDR3 length: 13
D gene: NA
V gene: TRBV28
J gene: TRBJ2-7

CDR3 DNA: TGTGCCAGCAGCCTGGACAGGGGTGAGCAGTTCTTC
CDR3 protein: CASSLDRGEQFF
clone size: NA
CDR3 length: 12
D gene: TRBD1
V gene: TRBV11-2
J gene: TRBJ2-1

CDR3 DNA: TGCGCCAGCAGCTTTGTGGCCTCCACAGATACGCAGTATTTT
CDR3 protein: CASSFVASTDTQYF
clone size: NA
CDR3 length: 14
D gene: NA
V gene: TRBV5-1
J gene: TRBJ2-3

CDR3 DNA: TGTGCCAGCAGTGAAGAATTGAGGGGCACTAGCGGGAGGGCAGGCTACAATGAGCAGTTCTTC
CDR3 protein: CASSEELRGTSGRAGYNEQFF
clone size: NA
CDR3 length: 21
D gene: TRBD2
V gene: TRBV6-1
J gene: TRBJ2-1

CDR3 DNA: TGTGCCAGCAAGATATCGGCCGGGGAATACAATGAGCAGTTCTTC
CDR3 protein: CASKISAGEYNEQFF
clone size: NA
CDR3 length: 15
D gene: NA
V gene: TRBV7-8
J gene: TRBJ2-1

CDR3 DNA: TGTGCCAGCAGCAGACTAGCGGGGACCCAAGAGACCCAGTACTTC
CDR3 protein: CASSRLAGTQETQYF
clone size: NA
CDR3 length: 15
D gene: TRBD2
V gene: TRBV11-3
J gene: TRBJ2-5

CDR3 DNA: TGTGCCAGCAGTCCCGAACTGGCCGGGACAGGGGTCTACGAGCAGTACTTC
CDR3 protein: CASSPELAGTGVYEQYF
clone size: NA
CDR3 length: 17
D gene: TRBD1
V gene: TRBV27
J gene: TRBJ2-7

CDR3 DNA: TGTGCCAGCTCACCGGACAGGGAATCTTCCTATGGCTACACCTTC
CDR3 protein: CASSPDRESSYGYTF
clone size: NA
CDR3 length: 15
D gene: TRBD1
V gene: TRBV18
J gene: TRBJ1-2

CDR3 DNA: TGTGCCAGCCGGAAACTTGACAGGCCATTAGACGCGAACACCGGGGAGCTGTTTTTT
CDR3 protein: CASRKLDRPLDANTGELFF
clone size: NA
CDR3 length: 19
D gene: NA
V gene: TRBV19
J gene: TRBJ2-2

CDR3 DNA: TGTGCCAGCAGTTCTAGCGGGAGGGCCCAAGAGACCCAGTACTTC
CDR3 protein: CASSSSGRAQETQYF
clone size: once
CDR3 length: 15
D gene: TRBD2
V gene: TRBV28
J gene: TRBJ2-5

CDR3 DNA: TGTGCCAGCAAGTCTAGCGGTTACACCGGGGAGCTGTTTTTT
CDR3 protein: CASKSSGYTGELFF
clone size: NA
CDR3 length: 14
D gene: TRBD2
V gene: TRBV2
J gene: TRBJ2-2

CDR3 DNA: TGTGCCAGTAGTATATTCGGCGGGGGAGCCGGAGAGACCCAGTACTTC
CDR3 protein: CASSIFGGGAGETQYF
clone size: NA
CDR3 length: 16
D gene: TRBD2
V gene: TRBV19
J gene: TRBJ2-5

CDR3 DNA: TGTGCCAGCAGTGGTTGGCGGAGGATGAACACTGAAGCTTTCTTT
CDR3 protein: CASSGWRRMNTEAFF
clone size: NA
CDR3 length: 15
D gene: NA
V gene: TRBV5-6
J gene: TRBJ1-1

CDR3 DNA: TGTGCCAGCAGTTCTGTCGGTGATGGCTACACCTTC
CDR3 protein: CASSSVGDGYTF
clone size: once
CDR3 length: 12
D gene: NA
V gene: TRBV6-6
J gene: TRBJ1-2

CDR3 DNA: TGTGCCAGCAGCTTATCCTTCTCCTACGAGCAGTACTTC
CDR3 protein: CASSLSFSYEQYF
clone size: NA
CDR3 length: 13
D gene: NA
V gene: TRBV11-1
J gene: TRBJ2-7

CDR3 DNA: TGCAGCGCCGGCAGCGGGGTCGAGCAGTACTTC
CDR3 protein: CSAGSGVEQYF
clone size: NA
CDR3 length: 11
D gene: TRBD2
V gene: TRBV29-1
J gene: TRBJ2-7

CDR3 DNA: TGTGCCAGCAGACTAGTGAGCTACGAGCAGTACTTC
CDR3 protein: CASRLVSYEQYF
clone size: NA
CDR3 length: 12
D gene: NA
V gene: TRBV6-1
J gene: TRBJ2-7

CDR3 DNA: TGTGCCAGCAGTTTAGTGCAGGGGGCTGGCACAGATACGCAGTATTTT
CDR3 protein: CASSLVQGAGTDTQYF
clone size: NA
CDR3 length: 16
D gene: TRBD1
V gene: TRBV27
J gene: TRBJ2-3

CDR3 DNA: TGTGCCAGCAGCACGAATTGGGGGACAGCCTCTAACTATGGCTACACCTTC
CDR3 protein: CASSTNWGTASNYGYTF
clone size: once
CDR3 length: 17
D gene: NA
V gene: TRBV21-1
J gene: TRBJ1-2

CDR3 DNA: TGTGCCATTGAGACCTACGAGCAGTACTTC
CDR3 protein: CAIETYEQYF
clone size: NA
CDR3 length: 10
D gene: NA
V gene: TRBV6-1
J gene: TRBJ2-7

CDR3 DNA: TGTGCCAGCAGCCAACCAGGGACCAGCGGGAGAAGGTACAATGAGCAGTTCTTC
CDR3 protein: CASSQPGTSGRRYNEQFF
clone size: NA
CDR3 length: 18
D gene: TRBD2
V gene: TRBV4-2
J gene: TRBJ2-1

CDR3 DNA: TGTGCAAGTCGCTTAGCGCGCCTAGCGAGAGAGTACGAGCAGTACTTC
CDR3 protein: CASRLARLAREYEQYF
clone size: NA
CDR3 length: 16
D gene: NA
V gene: TRBV12-2
J gene: TRBJ2-7